Detailed here is one TCR beta chain. The method was immunoSEQ multiplex PCR; TCRdb's version includes in-frame clones alone and lacks a portion of them. The top ten clones hold less than 8.5% of a sample with around 100,000 clones, more than 85% of them seen once. V lost 5 bases, J lost 0 bases, and 3 bases stayed unmatched. The CDR3 runs to 15 residues. Germline lookup yields CDR1 LGHDT and CDR2 YNNKEL (reference sequence). The entry originates in a study of blood T cell repertoires in COVID-19. Across the study: Acute-phase and convalescent COVID-19 samples originated in the United States, Italy and Spain. From T cells, B-cell-depleted T cells, or PBMCs came the material, which was cDNA or gDNA.

The origin of this receptor is a man aged 25-40 years in a cohort sampled during active COVID-19. Sequences were obtained from peripheral blood. The chain is built from TRBV3-1 (or the pseudogene TRBV3-2) and TRBJ2-3; 9 bases align to TRBD1. CDR3 in DNA: TGTGCCAGCAGCAAGACAGGGGGGAGCACAGATACGCAGTATTTT. Its protein is CASSKTGGSTDTQYF.